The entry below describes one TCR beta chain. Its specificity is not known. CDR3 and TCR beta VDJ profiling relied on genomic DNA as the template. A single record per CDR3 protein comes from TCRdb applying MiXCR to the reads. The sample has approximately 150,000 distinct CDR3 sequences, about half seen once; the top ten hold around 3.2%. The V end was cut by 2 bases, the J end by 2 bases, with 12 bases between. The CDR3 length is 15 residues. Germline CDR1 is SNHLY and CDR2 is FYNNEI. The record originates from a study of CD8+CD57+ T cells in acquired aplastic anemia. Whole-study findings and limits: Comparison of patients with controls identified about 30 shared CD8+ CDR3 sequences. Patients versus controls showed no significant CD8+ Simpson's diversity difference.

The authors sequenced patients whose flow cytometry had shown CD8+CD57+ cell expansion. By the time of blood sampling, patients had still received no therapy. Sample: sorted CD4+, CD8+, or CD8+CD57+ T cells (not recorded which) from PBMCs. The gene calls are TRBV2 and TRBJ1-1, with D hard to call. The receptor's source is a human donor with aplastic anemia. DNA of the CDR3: TGTGCCAGCAGTGAAACTGTGGGGTTAAACACTGAAGCTTTCTTT. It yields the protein CASSETVGLNTEAFF.